The source of this T cell receptor beta chain is a study of T-cell reconstitution after alpha-beta-depleted transplantation in children. Study outcomes and limitations: Reported findings indicate that, about two months after transplant, alpha-beta T cells came from several hundred expanded clones, which were derived from non-depleted graft cells.

As regards this clonotype: No antigen is known for it.

CDR1 is KGHSH and CDR2 is LQKENI in the germline V gene. Trimming took off 3 bases at V and 4 bases at J, with 8 bases between the two ends. CDR3 length: 13 residues. Preparation of the TCRbeta library involved a method that used unique molecular identifiers. One entry per CDR3 protein results from TCRdb running MiXCR on the PCR reads. The sample holds around 490,000 distinct CDR3 sequences, about an eighth seen once. The sample here was PBMCs, mostly from graft donor cells, taken 180 days after TCRalphabeta/CD19-depleted stem cell transplant. The source is a female patient between 2 and 15 years old who had a stem cell transplant for aplastic anemia, so the T cells may come from the graft donor. V and J are TRBV18 and TRBJ2-3; no clear D. The CDR3 loop is CASSPETPDTQYF. Here the CDR3 DNA reads TGTGCCAGCTCACCGGAGACTCCAGATACGCAGTATTTT.